Shown below are 10 T cell receptor beta chains from a single sample sequenced in a study of vaccination effects on CD4 cells after COVID-19. Antigen-specific CD4+ T cells were first expanded with viral peptide pools by the ViraFEST assay and only then sequenced. Subsequent to a culture period of more than 9 days, CD4+ T cells were isolated. Participants got two doses of BNT162b2 or mRNA-1273 vaccine. Antigen specificity for these receptors is unknown. Only in-frame clones appear in the TCRdb table, and some are missing; sequencing was by immunoSEQ multiplex PCR. The profile covers about 27,000 clones, with about four fifths appearing a single time and almost 1.5% taken by the ten largest. Sequencing used CD4+ T cells from PBMCs cultured with HCoV-NL63 spike peptides, obtained after COVID-19 vaccination. The receptors were gathered from a human donor who received a COVID-19 vaccine. Some clones in this sample may be carry-over from other donors' samples.

The chain combines TRBV4-1 with TRBJ1-1; TRBD1 matches 9 bases. V was pared by 1 base and J by 1 base, with 7 bases of the junction left unmatched. The germline gives CDR1 MGHRA, CDR2 YSYEKL. The CDR3 length is 17 residues. DNA of the CDR3: TGCGCCAGCAGCCAAGCCGCAAGGGACAGGGCGAACACTGAAGCTTTCTTT. It encodes CASSQAARDRANTEAFF.

J is TRBJ2-5 and V is TRBV18; D call uncertain. Germline V gene lookup returns CDR1 KGHSH and CDR2 LQKENI. Trimming took off 2 bases at V and 2 bases at J, with 6 bases between the two ends. This CDR3 is built from 13 residues. CDR3 sequence reads: CASSPIPQETQYF. As DNA, the CDR3 is TGTGCCAGCTCACCAATTCCGCAAGAGACCCAGTACTTC.

This chain joins TRBV12-3 or TRBV12-4 and TRBJ1-1; TRBD1 matches at 7 bases. The J segment lost 6 bases and the V segment lost 6 bases, leaving 7 bases of the junction unmatched. This CDR3 contains 13 residues. The CDR3 loop is CASSRDRTSEAFF. The CDR3 DNA is TGTGCCAGCAGCCGGGACAGAACATCTGAAGCTTTCTTT.

V gene TRBV19 combines with J gene TRBJ2-5, with 10 bases fitting TRBD2. The CDR3 consists of 15 residues. Germline assignment: CDR1 LNHDA and CDR2 SQIVND (reference sequence). V trimming: 3 bases; J trimming: 5 bases; junction bases outside the gene matches: 6. The CDR3 DNA follows: TGTGCCAGTAGTATTCAGCGGGGGGGCGGTGAGACCCAGTACTTC. Translating gives CASSIQRGGGETQYF.

The CDR3 DNA reads as TGTGCCAGCAGTTGGGATACCAATCAGCCCCAGCATTTT. It encodes CASSWDTNQPQHF. The J gene is TRBJ1-5, the V gene TRBV27; unclear D gene. Germline loops: CDR1 MNHEY, CDR2 SMNVEV (reference sequence). Trimming took off 4 bases at V and 3 bases at J, with 7 bases between the two ends. The CDR3 is 13 amino acids.

V is TRBV5-1 and J is TRBJ2-6; perhaps TRBD1 as D (8 bases). CDR1 is SGHRS and CDR2 is YFSETQ in the germline V gene. V lost 8 bases, J lost 1 base, and 16 bases lay in between. The CDR3 length is 16 residues. The CDR3 sequence is CASRLQGGSGANVLTF. The CDR3 DNA reads TGCGCCAGTAGATTACAGGGGGGGTCTGGGGCCAACGTCCTGACTTTC.

The chain links TRBV3-1 (or the pseudogene TRBV3-2) to TRBJ2-7, with D tentatively TRBD2 (7 bases). Trimming cost V 0 bases and J 0 bases, with 15 bases left between them. The germline CDR1 and CDR2 sequences are LGHDT and YNNKEL (reference sequence). This CDR3 comprises 17 residues. The CDR3 region is CASSQDRGGISSYEQYV. Written as DNA, the CDR3 is TGTGCCAGCAGCCAAGATAGGGGGGGGATAAGCTCCTACGAGCAGTACGTC.

V usage is TRBV19 and J usage is TRBJ2-3; D not certain. The CDR3 length is 14 residues. The V end was cut by 2 bases, the J end by 2 bases, with 8 bases between. Germline assignment: CDR1 LNHDA and CDR2 SQIVND (reference sequence). The CDR3 is CASSIWRPTDTQYF. In DNA form, the CDR3 reads TGTGCCAGTAGTATATGGCGGCCCACAGATACGCAGTATTTT.

This sequence joins TRBV10-3 and TRBJ1-5; possible D gene TRBD1, 5 bases. The CDR3 spans 15 residues. V was shortened by 10 bases and J by 1 base, with 17 bases between the two germline ends. Germline CDR1 and CDR2: ENHRY and SYGVKD. In DNA, the CDR3 is TGTGCCACCAAAGGATCAGGGTTGAGCAATCAGCCCCAGCATTTT. This translates into CATKGSGLSNQPQHF.

The chain links TRBV7-8 to TRBJ2-2; no firm D call. Germline CDR1 SGHVS, CDR2 FQNEAQ. Trimming pared 5 bases from V and 4 bases from J, leaving 17 bases between. The CDR3 consists of 16 residues. The chain's CDR3 is CASSKSYTGSTGELFF. The CDR3 DNA reads TGTGCCAGCAGCAAGAGTTACACGGGTAGCACCGGGGAGCTGTTTTTT.